These T cell receptor beta chains were read from a single sample in a study of T-cell reconstitution after alpha-beta-depleted transplantation in children. TCRdb recomputed calls from the PCR reads with MiXCR, one row per CDR3 protein. The data contain about 540,000 distinct CDR3 sequences, 25% to 30% of them singletons. The sequenced sample was PBMCs, obtained before TCRalphabeta/CD19-depleted stem cell transplant. The receptors come from a boy in the first two years of life with Wiskott-Aldrich syndrome, due to receive a stem cell transplant. Each CDR3 is given with its conserved first and last residue. A D gene is named only where the DNA matches it firmly. Only part of the rows carry a size: once, few, many, or a class if the clone is expanded.

v_call	clone_size	j_call	d_call	cdr3_nt	cdr3_aa
TRBV15	NA	TRBJ1-2	NA	TGTGCCACCAGCAGTGCCTTGAGTAGAGGCTACACCTTC	CATSSALSRGYTF
TRBV5-1	NA	TRBJ2-7	TRBD1	TGCGCCAGCAGCCCTGCTGCCGCGGGACAGGTACGCTACGAGCAGTACTTC	CASSPAAAGQVRYEQYF
TRBV7-9	few	TRBJ2-7	NA	TGTGCCAGCAGCTCAATAGGGTACGAGCAGTACTTC	CASSSIGYEQYF
TRBV7-8	NA	TRBJ2-7	NA	TGTGCCAGCAGTCCCGGAGAGGTCTACGAGCAGTACTTC	CASSPGEVYEQYF
TRBV5-1	NA	TRBJ2-1	NA	TGCGCCAGCAGCTTGGATCAGTGGACGCAGTTCTTC	CASSLDQWTQFF
TRBV20-1	NA	TRBJ1-1	NA	TGCAGTGGACAGTCTGGGGCTGAAGCTTTCTTT	CSGQSGAEAFF
TRBV20-1	NA	TRBJ2-6	NA	TGCAGTGCTAGACAGTCCCCTTCTGGGGCCAACGTCCTGACTTTC	CSARQSPSGANVLTF
TRBV28	few	TRBJ2-1	TRBD2	TGTGCCAGCAGGGGGACCGGGACTAGAAACAATGAGCAGTTCTTC	CASRGTGTRNNEQFF
TRBV29-1	NA	TRBJ2-1	TRBD2	TGCAGCGTTGGGGTAGCGGGAGACGGCTTC	CSVGVAGDGF
TRBV27	few	TRBJ2-5	NA	TGTGCCAGCACACTCGGAGCAAACGAGACCCAGTACTTC	CASTLGANETQYF
TRBV5-1	NA	TRBJ2-1	TRBD1	TGCGCCAGCAGCTCGGGACAGGGGGTGAGGAGCTCCTACAATGAGCAGTTCTTC	CASSSGQGVRSSYNEQFF
TRBV12-3/TRBV12-4	NA	TRBJ2-7	NA	TGTGCCAGCAGTTCGGTCGGGAGATCCTACGAGCAGTACTTC	CASSSVGRSYEQYF
TRBV5-1	NA	TRBJ2-3	NA	TGCGCCAGCAGCCAGGCAGGGATTACAGATACGCAGTATTTT	CASSQAGITDTQYF
TRBV2	NA	TRBJ1-1	TRBD1	TGTGCCAGCAGTGACTGGGGACAGGGGACTATAGCAGCTTTCTTT	CASSDWGQGTIAAFF
TRBV27	once	TRBJ1-4	NA	TGTGCCAGCAGTTTTAAGGCGGCTAATGAAAAACTGTTTTTT	CASSFKAANEKLFF
TRBV29-1	NA	TRBJ2-7	NA	TGCAGCGTTGGGTCCCCACCCTACGAGCAGTACTTC	CSVGSPPYEQYF
TRBV19	NA	TRBJ2-7	TRBD2	TGTGCCAGTAGTATAGAGGCGGGAGTTCGTCACGAGCAGTACTTC	CASSIEAGVRHEQYF
TRBV6-1	NA	TRBJ2-7	TRBD2	TGTGCCAGCAGTCTAGCGGGAGGGGACTACGAGCAGTACTTC	CASSLAGGDYEQYF
TRBV6-5	few	TRBJ1-6	NA	TGTGCCAGCAGTTACGGGGGGGCCGGGTACAATTCACCCCTCCACTTT	CASSYGGAGYNSPLHF
TRBV29-1	NA	TRBJ2-1	TRBD1	TGCAGCGTCTACCTCACCGGGACAGGATACAATGAGCAGTTCTTC	CSVYLTGTGYNEQFF
TRBV18	NA	TRBJ1-3	NA	TGTGCCAGCTCACCCGTCGCCAGCAGGGGCCCTGGAAACACCATATATTTT	CASSPVASRGPGNTIYF
TRBV18	NA	TRBJ2-7	TRBD1	TGTGCCAGCTCACCACGCTTGACAGGGTTCAAGTACTTC	CASSPRLTGFKYF
TRBV5-1	few	TRBJ2-3	TRBD2	TGCGCCAGCAGCTCCCTAGTAGCGGGAGATTTAGATACGCAGTATTTT	CASSSLVAGDLDTQYF
TRBV5-1	NA	TRBJ2-7	TRBD2	TGCGCCAGCAGCTTGCCTAGCGGGAGGGCCCACGAGCAGTACTTC	CASSLPSGRAHEQYF
TRBV3-1	few	TRBJ2-1	NA	TGTGCCAGCAGCCAATTCCAGCCAGGCCCAACTCCTTACAATGAGCAGTTCTTC	CASSQFQPGPTPYNEQFF
TRBV19	few	TRBJ2-1	NA	TGTGCCAGTAGTGGGGGTGGGGCGGGGTTTGGTAATGAGCAGTTCTTC	CASSGGGAGFGNEQFF
TRBV4-2	NA	TRBJ2-5	TRBD2	TGTGCCAGCAGCCGAGCTCAAGCGGGAGAAGAGACCCAGTACTTC	CASSRAQAGEETQYF
TRBV6-5	NA	TRBJ2-1	TRBD2	TGTGCCAGCAGTTACCCACCTAGCGGGAGGGCCCTTCGTGAGCAGTTCTTC	CASSYPPSGRALREQFF
TRBV20-1	few	TRBJ1-2	NA	TGCAGTGCTTCCATGGGCGGGCGGCTCTATGGCTACACCTTC	CSASMGGRLYGYTF
TRBV4-2	few	TRBJ1-2	NA	TGTGCCAGCAGCCAAGATTGGAGGGGAGGCAACTATGGCTACACCTTC	CASSQDWRGGNYGYTF
TRBV9	NA	TRBJ1-2	NA	TGTGCCAGCAGCGTAGCCCCGGCCCTGGGGGGCTACACCTTC	CASSVAPALGGYTF
TRBV28	NA	TRBJ2-3	TRBD2	TGTGCCAGCAGTCCAGACCCTCGACTAGCGGGAGGGTCCCGACCAGATACGCAGTATTTT	CASSPDPRLAGGSRPDTQYF
TRBV3-1	NA	TRBJ2-3	NA	TGTGCCAGCAGCCAAGATCTCGTCCGCGATACGCAGTATTTT	CASSQDLVRDTQYF
TRBV28	NA	TRBJ1-1	NA	TGTGCCAGCAGTTTAGGCAGGGCTGAGACTGAAGCTTTCTTT	CASSLGRAETEAFF
TRBV18	few	TRBJ2-7	TRBD2	TGTGCCAGCTCTATAGGCGGGACTAGCGGGAGTAAAGGTTACGAGCAGTACTTC	CASSIGGTSGSKGYEQYF
TRBV12-3/TRBV12-4	NA	TRBJ1-2	TRBD1	TGTGCCAGCAGTTTAAGGACAGGACTCTATGGCTACACCTTC	CASSLRTGLYGYTF
TRBV27	NA	TRBJ2-1	TRBD2	TGTGCCAGCAGTTTTCTTACTAGCGGGTTCTACAATGAGCAGTTCTTC	CASSFLTSGFYNEQFF
TRBV5-1	few	TRBJ2-7	TRBD1	TGCGCCAGCAGCTTGGTAGGGGGCTTCGCCTACGAGCAGTACTTC	CASSLVGGFAYEQYF
TRBV7-9	NA	TRBJ1-1	NA	TGTGCCAGCAGCTTTGGCCGGGTCTCGAACACTGAAGCTTTCTTT	CASSFGRVSNTEAFF
TRBV18	few	TRBJ1-1	NA	TGTGCCAGCTCACCACGGCTAGGGATGACGAACACTGAAGCTTTCTTT	CASSPRLGMTNTEAFF
TRBV5-1	few	TRBJ1-1	TRBD1	TGCGCCAGCAGCTTGGTGACAGGGGGCGGGAACACTGAAGCTTTCTTT	CASSLVTGGGNTEAFF
TRBV29-1	few	TRBJ2-5	TRBD2	TGCAGCGTTGAAAGCGGGAGGGACGTCGAGACCCAGTACTTC	CSVESGRDVETQYF
TRBV10-3	NA	TRBJ2-1	TRBD2	TGTGCCATCAGTGAGTCTAGCCTACTAGCGGGAGGCAATGAGCAGTTCTTC	CAISESSLLAGGNEQFF
TRBV20-1	NA	TRBJ2-1	NA	TGCAGTGCTAGGGGGTTTTCAGGCAATGAGCAGTTCTTC	CSARGFSGNEQFF
TRBV29-1	few	TRBJ1-1	NA	TGCAGCGTCGCCAGACCGAACACTGAAGCTTTCTTT	CSVARPNTEAFF
TRBV20-1	NA	TRBJ2-1	NA	TGCAGTGCTAGAGGGGGAGCGGTCTACAATGAGCAGTTCTTC	CSARGGAVYNEQFF
TRBV3-1	few	TRBJ1-2	NA	TGTGCCAGCAGCCAAGGGCAGAATGATAACTATGGCTACACCTTC	CASSQGQNDNYGYTF
TRBV4-1	NA	TRBJ2-5	TRBD1	TGCGCCAGCAGCCAAGACAGTGCGGACAGGGGGCAAGAGACCCAGTACTTC	CASSQDSADRGQETQYF
TRBV19	NA	TRBJ2-2	TRBD1	TGTGCCAGTGGATCGACAGGGCAATACGGGGAGCTGTTTTTT	CASGSTGQYGELFF
TRBV24-1	NA	TRBJ2-7	TRBD1	TGTGCCACCAGTAAGACAGGGGTCGAGCAGTACTTC	CATSKTGVEQYF
TRBV28	NA	TRBJ1-2	TRBD1	TGTGCCAGCAGTCCCCGGACAGGGGGTATCTATGGCTACACCTTC	CASSPRTGGIYGYTF
TRBV28	NA	TRBJ2-3	TRBD2	TGTGCCAGCAGTTCCTATCCCGGGACCAGTCCGGGACTAGCTAGGACAGATACGCAGTATTTT	CASSSYPGTSPGLARTDTQYF
TRBV10-3	NA	TRBJ2-6	NA	TGTGCCATCAGTGAGTCGGCAGTGAACTCTGGGGCCAACGTCCTGACTTTC	CAISESAVNSGANVLTF